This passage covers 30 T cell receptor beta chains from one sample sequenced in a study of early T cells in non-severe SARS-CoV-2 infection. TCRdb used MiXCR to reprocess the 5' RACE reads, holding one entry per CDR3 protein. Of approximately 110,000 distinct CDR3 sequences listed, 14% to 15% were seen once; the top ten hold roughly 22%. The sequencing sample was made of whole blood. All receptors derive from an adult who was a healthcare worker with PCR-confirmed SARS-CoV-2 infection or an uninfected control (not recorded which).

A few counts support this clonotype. CDR3 amino acids: CASSETGIAESIQYF. The DNA of the CDR3 is TGTGCCAGCAGTGAAACAGGGATCGCCGAATCAATTCAGTACTTC. The chain combines TRBV2 with TRBJ2-4; possibly TRBD1 for D (6 bases). Trimming stripped 2 bases from V and 10 bases from J, with 18 bases between. CDR3 length equals 15 residues. Germline lookup yields CDR1 SNHLY and CDR2 FYNNEI.

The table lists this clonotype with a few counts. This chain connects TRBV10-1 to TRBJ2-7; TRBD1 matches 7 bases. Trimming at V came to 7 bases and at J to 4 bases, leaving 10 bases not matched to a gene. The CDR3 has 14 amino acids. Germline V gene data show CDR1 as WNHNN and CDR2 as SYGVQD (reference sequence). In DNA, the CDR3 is TGCGCCAGCAACCCAGGGGGATCTTTGTACGAGCAGTACTTC. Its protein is CASNPGGSLYEQYF.

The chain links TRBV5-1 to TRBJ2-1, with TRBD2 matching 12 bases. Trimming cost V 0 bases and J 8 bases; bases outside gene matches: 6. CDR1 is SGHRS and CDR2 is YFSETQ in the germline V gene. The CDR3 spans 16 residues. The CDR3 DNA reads TGCGCCAGCAGCTTGGCTAGCGGGGGGGCCGGCGATGAGCAGTTCTTC. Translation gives CASSLASGGAGDEQFF.

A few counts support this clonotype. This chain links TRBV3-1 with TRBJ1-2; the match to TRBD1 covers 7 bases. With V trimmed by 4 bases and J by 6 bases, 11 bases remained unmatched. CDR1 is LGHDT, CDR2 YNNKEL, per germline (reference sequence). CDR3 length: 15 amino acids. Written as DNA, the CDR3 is TGTGCCAGCAGCCTTGAAGGGGGCACCCTGAATGGCTACACCTTC. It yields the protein CASSLEGGTLNGYTF.

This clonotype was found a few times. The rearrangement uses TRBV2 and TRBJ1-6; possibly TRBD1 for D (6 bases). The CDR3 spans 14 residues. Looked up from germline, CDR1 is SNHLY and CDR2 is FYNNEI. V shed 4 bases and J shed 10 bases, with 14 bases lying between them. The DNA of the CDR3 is TGTGCCAGCAGTGCCGACAGGCTACGATCACCCCTCCACTTT. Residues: CASSADRLRSPLHF.

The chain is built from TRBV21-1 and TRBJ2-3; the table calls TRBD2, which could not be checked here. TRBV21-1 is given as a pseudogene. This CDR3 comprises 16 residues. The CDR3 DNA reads TGTGCCAGCAGCAAATTAGAGCGGGGGGACACAGATACGCAGTATTTT. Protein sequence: CASSKLERGDTDTQYF.

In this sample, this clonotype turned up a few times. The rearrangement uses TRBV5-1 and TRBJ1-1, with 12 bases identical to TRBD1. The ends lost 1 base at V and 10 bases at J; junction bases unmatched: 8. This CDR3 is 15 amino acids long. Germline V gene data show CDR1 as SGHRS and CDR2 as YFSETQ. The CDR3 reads CASSLSGTGGPPAFF. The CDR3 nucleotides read TGCGCCAGCAGCTTGTCCGGGACAGGGGGCCCCCCAGCTTTCTTT.

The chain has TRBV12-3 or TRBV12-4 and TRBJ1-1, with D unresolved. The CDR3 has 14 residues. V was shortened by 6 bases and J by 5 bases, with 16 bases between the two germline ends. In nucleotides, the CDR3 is TGTGCCAGCAGCGACGGACCGCCGTTTACTGAAGCTTTCTTT. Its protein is CASSDGPPFTEAFF.

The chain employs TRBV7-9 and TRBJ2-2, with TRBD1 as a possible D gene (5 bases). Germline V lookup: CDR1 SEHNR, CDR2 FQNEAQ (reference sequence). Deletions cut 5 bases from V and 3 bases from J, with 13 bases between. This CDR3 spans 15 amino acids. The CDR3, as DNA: TGTGCCAGCAGCCTGACTGGGGCCCACACCGGGGAGCTGTTTTTT. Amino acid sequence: CASSLTGAHTGELFF. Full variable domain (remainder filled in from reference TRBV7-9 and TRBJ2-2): DTGVSQNPRHKITKRGQNVTFRCDPISEHNRLYWYRQTLGQGPEFLTYFQNEAQLEKSRLLSDRFSAERPKGSFSTLEIQRTEQGDSAMYLCASSLTGAHTGELFFGEGSRLTVL.

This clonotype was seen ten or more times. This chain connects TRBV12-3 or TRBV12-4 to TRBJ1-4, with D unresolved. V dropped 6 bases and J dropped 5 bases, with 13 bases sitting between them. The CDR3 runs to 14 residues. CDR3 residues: CASSLGRSNEKLFF. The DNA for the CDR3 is TGTGCCAGCAGCCTAGGGCGATCCAATGAAAAACTGTTTTTT.

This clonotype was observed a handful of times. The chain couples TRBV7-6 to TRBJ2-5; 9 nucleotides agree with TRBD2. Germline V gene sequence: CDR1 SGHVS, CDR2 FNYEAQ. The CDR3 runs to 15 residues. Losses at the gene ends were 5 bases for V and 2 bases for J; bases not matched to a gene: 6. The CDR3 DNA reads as TGTGCCAGCAGCCCCCTAGCGGGGAAACAAGAGACCCAGTACTTC. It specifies CASSPLAGKQETQYF.

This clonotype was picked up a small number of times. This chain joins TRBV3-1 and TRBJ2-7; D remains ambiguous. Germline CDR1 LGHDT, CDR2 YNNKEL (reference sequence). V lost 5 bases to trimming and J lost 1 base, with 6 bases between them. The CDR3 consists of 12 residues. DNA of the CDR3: TGTGCCAGCAGCGCACGTTCCTACGAGCAGTACTTC. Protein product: CASSARSYEQYF.

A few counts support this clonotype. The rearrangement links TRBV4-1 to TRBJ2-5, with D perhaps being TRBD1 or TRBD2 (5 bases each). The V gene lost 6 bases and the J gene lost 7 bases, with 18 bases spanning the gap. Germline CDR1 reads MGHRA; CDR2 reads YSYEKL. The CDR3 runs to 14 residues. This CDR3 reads CASSPVVARGTQYF. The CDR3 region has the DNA TGCGCCAGCAGTCCGGTGGTAGCGAGGGGGACCCAGTACTTC.

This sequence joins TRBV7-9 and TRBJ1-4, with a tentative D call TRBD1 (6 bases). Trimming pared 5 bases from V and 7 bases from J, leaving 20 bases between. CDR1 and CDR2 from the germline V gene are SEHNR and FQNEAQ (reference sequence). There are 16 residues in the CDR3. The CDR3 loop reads CASSTTARGGFEKLFF. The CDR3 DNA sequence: TGTGCCAGCAGCACCACAGCCAGGGGCGGTTTTGAAAAACTGTTTTTT.

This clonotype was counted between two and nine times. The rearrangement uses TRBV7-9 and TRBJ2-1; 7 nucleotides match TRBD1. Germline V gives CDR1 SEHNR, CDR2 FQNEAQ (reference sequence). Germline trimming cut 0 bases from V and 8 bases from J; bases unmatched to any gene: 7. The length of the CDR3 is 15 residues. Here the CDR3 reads CASSLARGQSDEQFF. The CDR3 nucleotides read TGTGCCAGCAGCTTAGCGAGGGGACAGTCGGATGAGCAGTTCTTC. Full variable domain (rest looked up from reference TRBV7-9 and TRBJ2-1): DTGVSQNPRHKITKRGQNVTFRCDPISEHNRLYWYRQTLGQGPEFLTYFQNEAQLEKSRLLSDRFSAERPKGSFSTLEIQRTEQGDSAMYLCASSLARGQSDEQFFGPGTRLTVL.

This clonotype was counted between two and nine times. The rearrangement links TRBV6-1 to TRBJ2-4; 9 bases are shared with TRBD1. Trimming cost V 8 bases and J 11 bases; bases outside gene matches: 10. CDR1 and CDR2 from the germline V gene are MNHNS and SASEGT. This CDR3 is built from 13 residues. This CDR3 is CASRRTGEGFQYF. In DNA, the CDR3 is TGTGCCAGCCGCCGGACAGGGGAGGGGTTTCAGTACTTC.

CDR3: CAWSVRGQVRNTEAFF. The CDR3 DNA is TGTGCCTGGAGTGTACGGGGACAGGTACGGAACACTGAAGCTTTCTTT. The chain employs TRBV30 and TRBJ1-1; 8 nucleotides match TRBD1. J gave up 1 base and V 0 bases, and 7 bases lay outside the gene matches. The length of the CDR3 is 16 residues. The V gene's germline CDR1 is GTSNPN and CDR2 SVGIG (reference sequence).

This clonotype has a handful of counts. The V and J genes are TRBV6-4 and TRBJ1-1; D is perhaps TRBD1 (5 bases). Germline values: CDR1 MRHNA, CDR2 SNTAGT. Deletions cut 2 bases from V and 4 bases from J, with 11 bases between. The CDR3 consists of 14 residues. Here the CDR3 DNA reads TGTGCCAGCAGTGACGTGGGGGGGAGCACTGAAGCTTTCTTT. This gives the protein CASSDVGGSTEAFF.

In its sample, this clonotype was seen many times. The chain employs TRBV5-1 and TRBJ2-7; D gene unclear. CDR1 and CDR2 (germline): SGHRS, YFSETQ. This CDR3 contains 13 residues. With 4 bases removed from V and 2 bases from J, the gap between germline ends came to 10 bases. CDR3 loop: CASSGDMAYEQYF. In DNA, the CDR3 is TGCGCCAGCAGCGGGGATATGGCCTACGAGCAGTACTTC.

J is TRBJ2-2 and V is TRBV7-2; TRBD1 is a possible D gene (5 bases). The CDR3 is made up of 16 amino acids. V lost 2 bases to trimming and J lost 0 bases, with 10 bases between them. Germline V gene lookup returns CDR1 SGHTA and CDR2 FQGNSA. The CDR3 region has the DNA TGTACCAGCAGCTTAACGTCAGGGACGAACACCGGGGAGCTGTTTTTT. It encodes CTSSLTSGTNTGELFF.

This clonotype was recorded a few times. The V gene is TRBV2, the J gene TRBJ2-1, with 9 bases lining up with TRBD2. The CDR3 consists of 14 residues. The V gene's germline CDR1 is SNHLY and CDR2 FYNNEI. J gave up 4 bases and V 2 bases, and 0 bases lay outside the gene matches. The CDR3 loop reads CASSESGGYNEQFF. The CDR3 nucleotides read TGTGCCAGCAGTGAAAGCGGGGGGTACAATGAGCAGTTCTTC.

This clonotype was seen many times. DNA for the CDR3: TGTGCCAGCAGCGTAATGGCGGATACGCAGTATTTT. Residues: CASSVMADTQYF. The chain uses TRBV7-6 and TRBJ2-3; no clear D gene. The CDR3 loop spans 12 amino acids. Germline CDR1 and CDR2: SGHVS and FNYEAQ. Deletions cut 5 bases from V and 6 bases from J, with 9 bases between.

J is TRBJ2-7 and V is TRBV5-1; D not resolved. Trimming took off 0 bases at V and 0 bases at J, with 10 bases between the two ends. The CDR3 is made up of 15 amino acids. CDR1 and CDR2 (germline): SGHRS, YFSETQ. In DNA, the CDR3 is TGCGCCAGCAGCTTGGACAGATACCACTCCTACGAGCAGTACTTC. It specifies CASSLDRYHSYEQYF.

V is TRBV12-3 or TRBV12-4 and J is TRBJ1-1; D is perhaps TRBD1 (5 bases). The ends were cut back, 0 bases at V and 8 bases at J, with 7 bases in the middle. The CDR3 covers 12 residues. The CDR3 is CASSLARTEAFF. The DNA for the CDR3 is TGTGCCAGCAGTTTAGCGAGGACAGAAGCTTTCTTT.

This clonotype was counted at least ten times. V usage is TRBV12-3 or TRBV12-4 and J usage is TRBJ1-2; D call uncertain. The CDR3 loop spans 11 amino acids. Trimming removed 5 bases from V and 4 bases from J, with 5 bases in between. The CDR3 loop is CASSSGYGYTF. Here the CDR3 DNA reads TGTGCCAGCAGTAGTGGCTATGGCTACACCTTC.

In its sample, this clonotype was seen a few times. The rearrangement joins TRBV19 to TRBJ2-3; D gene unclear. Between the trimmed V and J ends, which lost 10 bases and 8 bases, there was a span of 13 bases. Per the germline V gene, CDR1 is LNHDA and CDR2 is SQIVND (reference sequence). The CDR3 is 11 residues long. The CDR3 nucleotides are TGTGCCACCCTACTCGGAGCTACGCAGTATTTT. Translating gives CATLLGATQYF. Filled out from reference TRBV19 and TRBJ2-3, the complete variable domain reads DGGITQSPKYLFRKEGQNVTLSCEQNLNHDAMYWYRQDPGQGLRLIYYSQIVNDFQKGDIAEGYSVSREKKESFPLTVTSAQKNPTAFYLCATLLGATQYFGPGTRLTVL.

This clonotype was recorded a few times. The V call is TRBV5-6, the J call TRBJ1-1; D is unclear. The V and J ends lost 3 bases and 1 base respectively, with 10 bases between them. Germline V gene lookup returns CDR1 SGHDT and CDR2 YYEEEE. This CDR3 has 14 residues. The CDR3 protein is CASSSYAPNTEAFF. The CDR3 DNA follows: TGTGCCAGCAGCTCCTACGCCCCGAACACTGAAGCTTTCTTT.

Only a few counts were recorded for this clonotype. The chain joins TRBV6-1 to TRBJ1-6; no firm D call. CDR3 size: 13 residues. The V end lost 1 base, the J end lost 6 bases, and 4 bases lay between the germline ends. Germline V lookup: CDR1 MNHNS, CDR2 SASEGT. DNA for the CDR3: TGTGCCAGCAGTGAAGTAGTTAATTCACCCCTCCACTTT. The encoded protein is CASSEVVNSPLHF.

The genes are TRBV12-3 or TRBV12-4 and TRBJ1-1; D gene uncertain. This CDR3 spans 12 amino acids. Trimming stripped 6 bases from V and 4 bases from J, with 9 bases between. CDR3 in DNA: TGTGCCAGCAGCTCATCGGGCACTGAAGCTTTCTTT. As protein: CASSSSGTEAFF.

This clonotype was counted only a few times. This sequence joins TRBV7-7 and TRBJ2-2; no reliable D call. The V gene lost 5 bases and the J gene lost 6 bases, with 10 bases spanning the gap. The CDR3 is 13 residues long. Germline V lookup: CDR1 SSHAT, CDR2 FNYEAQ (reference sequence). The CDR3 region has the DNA TGTGCCAGCAGCCCAAACGAGGCCGGGGAGCTGTTTTTT. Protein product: CASSPNEAGELFF.